This TCR beta chain originates from a study of regulatory T cells in long-lasting Graves disease. Study-wide results and limits: Segments TRBV28, TRBJ1-2 and TRBJ2-5 showed preferential usage in persistent disease.

Time point denoted: persistent/refractory GD, antithyroid drugs over 5 years with positive TRAb. Isolated PBMC RNA provided the starting material for the TCR library. The V gene's germline CDR1 is KGHSH and CDR2 LQKENI. The CDR3 loop spans 15 amino acids. J was trimmed by 8 bases and V by 3 bases; bases with no gene match: 9. Only a few counts were recorded for this clonotype. Its antigen remains unknown. According to the study, TCR beta libraries were built with iRepertoire HTBI primers and CDR3-region Arm-PCR. TCRdb used MiXCR to reprocess the multiplex PCR reads, holding one entry per CDR3 protein. Of 350,000 to 450,000 distinct CDR3 sequences in the sample, approximately 25% were seen once.

The chain uses TRBV18 and TRBJ2-1, with 8 bases identical to TRBD2. The receptor's source is a woman aged 40 to 55 with Graves disease. Sequences were derived from peripheral blood mononuclear cells (PBMCs), sampled when the disease was refractory, from a patient treated with antithyroid drugs. The chain's CDR3 is CASSPLSGIGDEQFF. In nucleotides, the CDR3 is TGTGCCAGCTCACCCCTTAGCGGGATAGGAGATGAGCAGTTCTTC.